Shown below are 13 T cell receptor beta chains from a single sample sequenced in a study of neurological immune-mediated disorders. TCRdb recomputed calls from the 5' RACE reads with MiXCR, one row per CDR3 protein. Here the sample spans about 59,000 distinct CDR3 sequences, around 24% being singletons. The time point was: technical triplicate 2. The sequenced material came from PBMCs. These receptors all come from a man in his sixties with HTLV-1-associated myelopathy (HAM/TSP).

In its sample, this clonotype was seen a few times. This chain uses TRBV15 with TRBJ2-2; no clear D. CDR1 and CDR2 from the germline V gene are LNHNV and YYDKDF (reference sequence). Trimming left V 0 bases short and J 4 bases short, with 9 bases between. The CDR3 has 15 residues. The CDR3 nucleotides read TGTGCCACCAGCAGAGATGTAACGGGCACCGGGGAGCTGTTTTTT. Amino acid sequence: CATSRDVTGTGELFF.

The genes are TRBV3-1 and TRBJ2-2; tentatively, D is TRBD1 or TRBD2 (5 bases each). Trimming took 7 bases from V and 6 from J, leaving 15 bases between them. From germline, CDR1 is LGHDT and CDR2 YNNKEL (reference sequence). The CDR3 runs 14 residues. CDR3 DNA sequence: TGTGCCAGCACCCTTGGGGGTAGCGCCGGGGAGCTGTTTTTT. Translating gives CASTLGGSAGELFF.

This clonotype was observed many times. This rearrangement joins TRBV7-2 to TRBJ2-7; 8 positions match TRBD2. Germline V gives CDR1 SGHTA, CDR2 FQGNSA. This CDR3 comprises 15 residues. The V and J ends lost 3 bases and 3 bases, in that order; junction bases with no gene match: 7. CDR3 protein: CASSLALTSGYEQYF. CDR3 in DNA: TGTGCCAGCAGCTTGGCCCTCACTAGCGGCTACGAGCAGTACTTC.

This clonotype has ten or more counts. V usage is TRBV5-6 and J usage is TRBJ2-3; possibly TRBD1 or TRBD2 for D (6 bases each). Trimming took off 0 bases at V and 0 bases at J, with 11 bases between the two ends. The germline V gene has CDR1 SGHDT and CDR2 YYEEEE. The CDR3 is 16 amino acids. The CDR3 nucleotides are TGTGCCAGCAGCTTGGTGGGGGGCGATAGCACAGATACGCAGTATTTT. It encodes CASSLVGGDSTDTQYF.

Many counts were recorded for this clonotype. The chain joins TRBV7-9 to TRBJ2-5; D call uncertain. V lost 1 base to trimming and J lost 7 bases, with 13 bases between them. This CDR3 has 14 residues. Germline lookup yields CDR1 SEHNR and CDR2 FQNEAQ (reference sequence). CDR3 DNA sequence: TGTGCCAGCAGCTTAGTACCTGTCCTGGGGACCCAGTACTTC. Translating it yields CASSLVPVLGTQYF.

This clonotype was recorded many times. V is TRBV12-3 or TRBV12-4 and J is TRBJ2-3; TRBD2 matches 9 bases. The CDR3 has 15 amino acids. J gave up 4 bases and V 5 bases, and 7 bases lay outside the gene matches. For the CDR3, the DNA is TGTGCCAGCAGTGTTAGCGGGAGCGTGGCAGATACGCAGTATTTT. Protein: CASSVSGSVADTQYF.

This clonotype was picked up many times. V is TRBV12-3 or TRBV12-4 and J is TRBJ2-1; 12 nucleotides agree with TRBD2. The ends lost 5 bases at V and 6 bases at J; junction bases unmatched: 8. CDR3 length: 16 amino acids. The CDR3 DNA follows: TGTGCCAGCAGTCCCTTCCGACTAGCGGGGGTCAATGAGCAGTTCTTC. Translated: CASSPFRLAGVNEQFF.

CDR3 DNA sequence: TGTGCCAGCAGCAAGGCTAGCGGGAGCGGAGATACACAGTATTTT. Amino acids: CASSKASGSGDTQYF. V is TRBV21-1 and J is TRBJ2-3; the D segment call TRBD2 is taken from the table without a DNA check. TRBV21-1 is annotated as a pseudogene. CDR3 size: 15 residues.

As to this clonotype: Since a much larger clone is just one base distant, this may be a read error. The CDR3 carries no conserved terminal phenylalanine or tryptophan, so it likely arises from a read error. V and J are TRBV6-5 and TRBJ1-2; D unresolved. V lost 7 bases and J lost 3, with 15 bases in between. Germline V CDR1 and CDR2: MNHEY, SVGAGI. This CDR3 region has 14 residues. Here the CDR3 reads CASTSHPRDYGYTS. The CDR3 nucleotides are TGTGCCAGCACCAGCCATCCTCGGGACTATGGCTACACCTCC.

This clonotype was counted ten times or more. The J gene is TRBJ2-5, the V gene TRBV4-1; D unresolved. Germline assignment: CDR1 MGHRA and CDR2 YSYEKL. The CDR3 consists of 13 residues. V was trimmed by 0 bases and J by 7 bases, leaving 9 bases between them. This CDR3 is CASSQEGFGTQYF. In DNA form, the CDR3 reads TGCGCCAGCAGCCAAGAGGGCTTTGGGACCCAGTACTTC.

This clonotype was seen many times. V and J are TRBV4-1 and TRBJ2-1, with 12 positions matching TRBD2. CDR3 length equals 17 residues. Germline assignment: CDR1 MGHRA and CDR2 YSYEKL. The V segment lost 3 bases and the J segment 5 bases; nucleotides outside the gene matches: 8. DNA for the CDR3: TGCGCCAGCAGCCAGTGGCCCTCTAGCGGGAGGGACAATGAGCAGTTCTTC. Its protein is CASSQWPSSGRDNEQFF.

In its sample, this clonotype was seen many times. The chain links TRBV3-1 to TRBJ1-5; TRBD1 aligns across 7 bases. The V segment lost 1 base and the J segment 2 bases; nucleotides outside the gene matches: 2. The CDR3 runs to 15 residues. Germline CDR1 reads LGHDT; CDR2 reads YNNKEL (reference sequence). CDR3 sequence (DNA): TGTGCCAGCAGCCAAGGGGACAGTGGCAATCAGCCCCAGCATTTT. It yields the protein CASSQGDSGNQPQHF. The complete variable domain, with remaining parts taken from reference TRBV3-1 and TRBJ1-5, reads DTAVSQTPKYLVTQMGNDKSIKCEQNLGHDTMYWYKQDSKKFLKIMFSYNNKELIINETVPNRFSPKSPDKAHLNLHINSLELGDSAVYFCASSQGDSGNQPQHFGDGTRLSIL.

This clonotype has a count of ten or more. This rearrangement joins TRBV29-1 to TRBJ2-1; D not resolved. The germline gives CDR1 SQVTM, CDR2 ANQGSEA. The CDR3 is 13 residues long. Trimming removed 6 bases at V and 12 bases at J, with 21 bases between. CDR3: CSVPASMAVLQFF. The CDR3 nucleotides are TGCAGCGTACCCGCCTCGATGGCCGTTCTGCAGTTCTTC.